Each of the 29 T cell receptor beta chains below was sequenced from the same sample in a study of CD8 T cells in ankylosing spondylitis. One entry per CDR3 protein results from TCRdb running MiXCR on the 5' RACE reads. Counted here are some 100,000 distinct CDR3 sequences, over 6.5% occurring once; the ten biggest clones make up more than 9.5%. The sequenced sample consisted of blood, either unsorted or a sorted T cell fraction (not recorded which). The receptors shown here come from a male donor with ankylosing spondylitis or in good health (not recorded which).

Ten or more counts support this clonotype. The V gene is TRBV9, the J gene TRBJ2-5; TRBD2 matches at 13 bases. The CDR3 spans 20 residues. The germline gives CDR1 SGDLS, CDR2 YYNGEE. V lost 0 bases to trimming and J lost 5 bases; unmatched junction nucleotides: 16. In DNA form, the CDR3 reads TGTGCCAGCAGCGTAGCTGGTGGACTAGCGGGAGCCAATTTACAGGAGACCCAGTACTTC. Amino acids: CASSVAGGLAGANLQETQYF.

This clonotype was detected many times. CDR3 sequence reads: CASSYSGQGGLGELFF. The CDR3 DNA follows: TGTGCCAGCAGTTATTCGGGACAGGGTGGTCTCGGGGAGCTGTTTTTT. The chain recombines TRBV6-5 with TRBJ2-2; the match to TRBD1 covers 9 bases. The CDR3 is made up of 16 amino acids. Germline CDR1 MNHEY, CDR2 SVGAGI. V shed 3 bases and J 7 bases; nucleotides not matched to a gene: 9.

This clonotype was counted many times. The J gene is TRBJ1-5, the V gene TRBV7-2, with unresolved D. The CDR3 extends over 15 amino acids. The germline gives CDR1 SGHTA, CDR2 FQGNSA. V gave up 1 base and J gave up 4 bases, with 11 bases separating them. The CDR3 bases are TGTGCCAGCAGCTTAGAGTGGCAGCCTAATCAGCCCCAGCATTTT. Protein: CASSLEWQPNQPQHF.

This clonotype was found many times. The gene calls are TRBV3-1 and TRBJ2-4; no firm D call. This CDR3 has 14 residues. The germline V gene encodes CDR1 LGHDT and CDR2 YNNKEL (reference sequence). Trimming removed 1 base at V and 0 bases at J, with 4 bases between. The CDR3 sequence: CASSQGLAKNIQYF. The CDR3 DNA sequence: TGTGCCAGCAGCCAAGGACTAGCCAAAAACATTCAGTACTTC.

In this sample, this clonotype turned up many times. The chain combines TRBV10-3 with TRBJ2-7; 8 nucleotides align to TRBD2. V trimming: 0 bases; J trimming: 5 bases; junction bases outside the gene matches: 9. This CDR3 comprises 16 residues. Germline V gene data show CDR1 as ENHRY and CDR2 as SYGVKD. The CDR3 loop is CAISESNGGGRDEQYF. The CDR3 DNA reads as TGTGCCATCAGTGAGTCGAATGGCGGGGGGAGAGACGAGCAGTACTTC.

In its sample, this clonotype was seen many times. CDR3 nucleotides: TGCAGTGTGGTTAGACAAGAGACCCAGTACTTC. It encodes CSVVRQETQYF. This rearrangement joins TRBV20-1 to TRBJ2-5; D is unclear. This CDR3 comprises 11 residues. The germline gives CDR1 DFQATT, CDR2 SNEGSKA (reference sequence). V gave up 7 bases and J gave up 2 bases, with 8 bases separating them.

Ten or more counts support this clonotype. The chain carries TRBV6-5 and TRBJ1-2; 7 bases line up with TRBD1. The CDR3 runs to 14 residues. Losses at the gene ends were 0 bases for V and 7 bases for J; bases not matched to a gene: 5. Germline assignment: CDR1 MNHEY and CDR2 SVGAGI. The CDR3 sequence is CASSYSIGGLGYTF. The DNA for the CDR3 is TGTGCCAGCAGTTACTCGATAGGGGGCCTTGGCTACACCTTC.

This clonotype was detected many times. The chain recombines TRBV25-1 with TRBJ1-2; tentatively, D is TRBD1 (5 bases). The CDR3 runs to 13 residues. V was pared by 6 bases and J by 4 bases, with 12 bases between. Germline V gives CDR1 MGHDK, CDR2 SYGVNS. CDR3 amino acids: CASRYGTGYGYTF. The CDR3 DNA is TGTGCCAGCAGGTATGGGACGGGCTATGGCTACACCTTC.

This clonotype was found a few times. The rearrangement links TRBV9 to TRBJ2-5; the D gene is possibly TRBD2 (5 bases). CDR1 is SGDLS and CDR2 is YYNGEE in the germline V gene. The V end was cut by 3 bases, the J end by 1 base, with 10 bases between. This CDR3 is 14 amino acids long. CDR3 coding DNA: TGTGCCAGCAGCGGACGGGGTATCCAAGAGACCCAGTACTTC. This sequence encodes CASSGRGIQETQYF.

This clonotype has ten or more counts. J is TRBJ2-1 and V is TRBV20-1; 9 bases match TRBD2. The V gene end was trimmed by 3 bases and the J gene end by 7 bases; junction bases not matched to a gene: 7. The CDR3 is 14 amino acids. The germline V gene encodes CDR1 DFQATT and CDR2 SNEGSKA (reference sequence). The chain's CDR3 is CSARPLAGLNEQFF. CDR3 DNA: TGCAGTGCTAGGCCGCTAGCGGGGTTAAATGAGCAGTTCTTC.

This clonotype was recorded many times. The J gene is TRBJ2-2, the V gene TRBV27; D gene uncertain. The V end lost 6 bases, the J end lost 5 bases, and 10 bases lay between the germline ends. This CDR3 region has 13 residues. Germline lookup yields CDR1 MNHEY and CDR2 SMNVEV (reference sequence). CDR3: CASSPSRTGELFF. CDR3 DNA sequence: TGTGCCAGCAGCCCCAGCCGGACCGGGGAGCTGTTTTTT.

This clonotype was observed many times. The chain carries TRBV7-3 and TRBJ2-7; TRBD2 aligns across 8 bases. The CDR3 is 14 amino acids. Per the germline V gene, CDR1 is SGHTA and CDR2 is FQGTGA. V shed 1 base, J shed 6 bases, and the junction held 5 bases outside the gene matches. CDR3 DNA sequence: TGTGCCAGCAGCTTAAACCCTACTAGCGGCGAGCAGTACTTC. Amino acid sequence: CASSLNPTSGEQYF. The entire variable domain, with the rest obtained from reference TRBV7-3 and TRBJ2-7, is as follows: GAGVSQTPSNKVTEKGKYVELRCDPISGHTALYWYRQSLGQGPEFLIYFQGTGAADDSGLPNDRFFAVRPEGSVSTLKIQRTERGDSAVYLCASSLNPTSGEQYFGPGTRLTVT.

The chain has TRBV18 and TRBJ2-7, with 16 bases fitting TRBD2. There are 17 residues in the CDR3. Trimming took 6 bases from V and 5 from J; bases not matched to a gene: 10. The germline V gene encodes CDR1 KGHSH and CDR2 LQKENI. CDR3 sequence reads: CASSPTGLAGGLDEQYF. The CDR3 bases are TGTGCCAGCTCTCCGACGGGACTAGCGGGAGGGCTGGACGAGCAGTACTTC.

Only a few counts were recorded for this clonotype. The genes are TRBV4-1 and TRBJ2-2; weak D call: TRBD1 (5 bases). The CDR3 is made up of 18 amino acids. Germline assignment: CDR1 MGHRA and CDR2 YSYEKL. V was shortened by 0 bases and J by 3 bases, with 17 bases between the two germline ends. DNA of the CDR3: TGCGCCAGCAGCCAAGAGCCTAGGGGCTACTCTTACACCGGGGAGCTGTTTTTT. Protein: CASSQEPRGYSYTGELFF.

This clonotype was counted ten times or more. The chain carries TRBV10-2 and TRBJ2-7; 8 positions agree with TRBD1. Germline V gene data show CDR1 as WSHSY and CDR2 as SAAADI. V trimming: 4 bases; J trimming: 4 bases; junction bases outside the gene matches: 3. CDR3 size: 13 residues. CDR3 protein: CASSVGQGYEQYF. The DNA of the CDR3 is TGCGCCAGCAGTGTAGGACAGGGTTACGAGCAGTACTTC.

The table lists this clonotype with many counts. V is TRBV27 and J is TRBJ2-1; weak D call: TRBD1 (5 bases). This CDR3 comprises 13 residues. Germline V gives CDR1 MNHEY, CDR2 SMNVEV (reference sequence). V gave up 2 bases and J gave up 8 bases, with 10 bases separating them. The CDR3 nucleotides read TGTGCCAGCAGTTTACCACAGGTGGATGAGCAGTTCTTC. This codes for CASSLPQVDEQFF.

The sample holds many counts of this clonotype. V is TRBV20-1 and J is TRBJ2-2, with D possibly being TRBD1 or TRBD2 (7 bases each). V lost 7 bases and J lost 7, with 16 bases in between. The germline V gene has CDR1 DFQATT and CDR2 SNEGSKA (reference sequence). The CDR3 spans 13 residues. The CDR3 here is CSGSSGGDGELFF. CDR3 bases: TGCAGTGGCTCGTCAGGGGGGGACGGGGAGCTGTTTTTT.

The chain uses TRBV6-5 and TRBJ2-7; TRBD1 aligns across 10 bases. J gave up 4 bases and V 4 bases, and 7 bases lay outside the gene matches. Germline CDR1 and CDR2: MNHEY and SVGAGI. CDR3 length: 15 amino acids. The CDR3 DNA reads as TGTGCCAGCAGTTCACGACAGGGGGCAAATTACGAGCAGTACTTC. It translates to CASSSRQGANYEQYF.

The V and J genes are TRBV7-2 and TRBJ2-7, with D possibly TRBD2 on 6 matching bases. Trimming cost V 4 bases and J 0 bases, with 10 bases left between them. Germline V gene data show CDR1 as SGHTA and CDR2 as FQGNSA. This CDR3 region has 14 residues. The CDR3 sequence is CASSYRGTSYEQYF. Written as DNA, the CDR3 is TGTGCCAGCAGCTACCGGGGGACCTCCTACGAGCAGTACTTC.

This clonotype was recorded a few times. The chain joins TRBV7-9 to TRBJ2-3; 14 nucleotides agree with TRBD2. Germline V lookup: CDR1 SEHNR, CDR2 FQNEAQ (reference sequence). Trimming removed 5 bases from V and 5 bases from J; junction bases left unmatched: 6. The CDR3 is made up of 16 amino acids. CDR3 nucleotide sequence: TGTGCCAGCAGCACCCGGACTAGCGGGGGGCTAGATACGCAGTATTTT. Amino acid sequence: CASSTRTSGGLDTQYF.

This clonotype was recorded many times. The J gene is TRBJ1-1, the V gene TRBV12-3 or TRBV12-4; D gene ambiguous. Between the trimmed V and J ends, which lost 1 base and 0 bases, there was a span of 6 bases. The CDR3 spans 14 residues. As DNA, the CDR3 is TGTGCCAGCAGTTTAGGCACCTTGAACACTGAAGCTTTCTTT. Translation gives CASSLGTLNTEAFF.

This clonotype was observed at least ten times. The genes are TRBV29-1 and TRBJ2-5; tentatively, D is TRBD2 (8 bases). Deletions cut 4 bases from V and 2 bases from J, with 17 bases between. The germline V gene has CDR1 SQVTM and CDR2 ANQGSEA. The CDR3 totals 15 residues. CDR3 DNA: TGCAGCGTTGGGGTAGCGGGACAGATACAAGAGACCCAGTACTTC. Its translation is CSVGVAGQIQETQYF.

This clonotype was observed at least ten times. The chain joins TRBV20-1 to TRBJ2-7; D uncertain. CDR3 length equals 12 residues. V lost 6 bases, J lost 2 bases, and 11 bases lay in between. The germline gives CDR1 DFQATT, CDR2 SNEGSKA (reference sequence). This CDR3 is CSATPDPYEQYF. CDR3 sequence (DNA): TGCAGTGCCACCCCAGATCCCTACGAGCAGTACTTC.

The CDR3 DNA reads as TGTGCCACCAGTGATTATGGGGAAGGCGAAGAATACGAGCAGTACTTC. Protein product: CATSDYGEGEEYEQYF. The genes are TRBV24-1 and TRBJ2-7; no clear D. The CDR3 length is 16 residues. The V and J ends lost 2 bases and 4 bases respectively, with 17 bases between them. Germline V gene data show CDR1 as KGHDR and CDR2 as SFDVKD.

This clonotype has a count of ten or more. V is TRBV20-1 and J is TRBJ1-1, with 9 bases identical to TRBD1. V shed 3 bases and J 9 bases; nucleotides not matched to a gene: 8. This CDR3 is built from 13 residues. Per germline, CDR1 DFQATT and CDR2 SNEGSKA (reference sequence). In nucleotides, the CDR3 is TGCAGTGCTAGGTCGGGACAGGGTAGGCAAGCTTTCTTT. This gives the protein CSARSGQGRQAFF.

The table lists this clonotype with many counts. This chain connects TRBV10-3 to TRBJ1-4; tentative D call: TRBD1 (6 bases). V lost 5 bases, J lost 8 bases, and 12 bases lay in between. Germline assignment: CDR1 ENHRY and CDR2 SYGVKD. The CDR3 consists of 13 residues. In DNA, the CDR3 is TGTGCCATCAGTCCAGGGGCGGAGGAAAAACTGTTTTTT. Its translation is CAISPGAEEKLFF.

At least ten counts were recorded for this clonotype. The rearrangement uses TRBV5-1 and TRBJ2-5, with D maybe TRBD1 (6 bases). The CDR3 length is 15 residues. CDR1 is SGHRS and CDR2 is YFSETQ in the germline V gene. V lost 0 bases and J 4 bases, leaving 13 bases between the germline ends. CDR3 region: CASSLVTGSGETQYF. CDR3 bases: TGCGCCAGCAGCTTGGTGACAGGTTCAGGAGAGACCCAGTACTTC.

In its sample, this clonotype was seen many times. The chain employs TRBV7-6 and TRBJ2-7; 8 bases are a match to TRBD2. The CDR3 has 15 residues. Germline V gives CDR1 SGHVS, CDR2 FNYEAQ. The V gene end was trimmed by 2 bases and the J gene end by 5 bases; junction bases not matched to a gene: 8. The CDR3 sequence is CASSLLREGLDEQYF. The CDR3 DNA reads TGTGCCAGCAGCTTACTCCGGGAGGGCCTAGACGAGCAGTACTTC.

This clonotype was counted ten times or more. The CDR3 region is CASSGQVREETQYF. The CDR3 bases are TGTGCCAGCTCAGGCCAAGTCAGGGAAGAGACCCAGTACTTC. This chain joins TRBV18 and TRBJ2-5; perhaps TRBD1 as D (5 bases). V gave up 5 bases and J gave up 3 bases, with 13 bases separating them. Germline CDR1 reads KGHSH; CDR2 reads LQKENI. The CDR3 runs 14 residues.